A single sample is the source of the 27 T cell receptor beta chains below, sequenced in a study of graft-versus-host responses after intestinal transplantation. The antigens these receptors bind are not known. Profiling relied on immunoSEQ multiplex PCR, and the TCRdb table lists in-frame clones only, not all of them. The sample carries over 85,000 clones, 94% recorded once. The sequencing used unstimulated CD4+ T cells sorted from spleen or lymph node cells, collected before transplant. Receptor source: a human donor who was the organ donor for an intestinal transplant.

CDR3 sequence: CASSQLLSNTEAFF. The CDR3 DNA reads as TGTGCCAGCAGTCAACTACTGTCGAACACTGAAGCTTTCTTT. The chain joins TRBV6-5 to TRBJ1-1; no definite D call. The CDR3 sequence is 14 residues long. The germline V gene encodes CDR1 MNHEY and CDR2 SVGAGI. V gave up 5 bases and J gave up 1 base, with 11 bases separating them.

This clone showed up just once. The chain has TRBV1 and TRBJ2-5; no DNA check was done on the table's D call, TRBD2. TRBV1 is shown as a pseudogene. The CDR3 spans 15 residues. The CDR3, as DNA: TGCACCAGCAGCCAAGGGTTAGCGGGGGCGGAGACCCAGTACTTC. This encodes CTSSQGLAGAETQYF.

The chain uses TRBV7-3 and TRBJ1-2; tentative D call: TRBD1 (5 bases). V lost 1 base to trimming and J lost 8 bases, with 14 bases between them. The CDR3 has 14 amino acids. CDR1 SGHTA and CDR2 FQGTGA come from the germline V gene. The DNA for the CDR3 is TGTGCCAGCAGCTTAAACGGGGCCGCCCTGGGCTACACCTTC. Its protein is CASSLNGAALGYTF. Full variable domain (rest looked up from reference TRBV7-3 and TRBJ1-2): GAGVSQTPSNKVTEKGKYVELRCDPISGHTALYWYRQSLGQGPEFLIYFQGTGAADDSGLPNDRFFAVRPEGSVSTLKIQRTERGDSAVYLCASSLNGAALGYTFGSGTRLTVV.

The chain recombines TRBV27 with TRBJ1-1, with 9 bases identical to TRBD1. The ends lost 6 bases at V and 5 bases at J; junction bases unmatched: 7. This CDR3 has 14 residues. The germline gives CDR1 MNHEY, CDR2 SMNVEV (reference sequence). The CDR3 sequence: CASSQIGTGTEAFF. CDR3 sequence (DNA): TGTGCCAGCAGCCAAATCGGGACAGGGACTGAAGCTTTCTTT.

V is TRBV4-1 and J is TRBJ2-5, with D hard to call. Per the germline V gene, CDR1 is MGHRA and CDR2 is YSYEKL. The ends were cut back, 1 base at V and 1 base at J, with 7 bases in the middle. CDR3 size: 14 residues. The CDR3 DNA reads TGCGCCAGCAGCCAAGGGCTCCTCCAAGAGACCCAGTACTTC. Its protein is CASSQGLLQETQYF.

The chain carries TRBV7-2 and TRBJ1-2; 7 positions match TRBD1. CDR3 length equals 15 residues. Germline values: CDR1 SGHTA, CDR2 FQGNSA. V lost 6 bases and J lost 7; bases outside the gene matches: 14. Here the CDR3 reads CASSSKTGSLVGYTF. In nucleotides, the CDR3 is TGTGCCAGCAGTTCCAAGACAGGGTCTCTCGTTGGCTACACCTTC.

This chain joins TRBV28 and TRBJ1-2, with 10 bases fitting TRBD1. The CDR3 is 12 amino acids. Germline V CDR1 and CDR2: MDHEN, SYDVKM. The V segment lost 10 bases and the J segment 5 bases; nucleotides outside the gene matches: 4. The CDR3 loop reads CATGQGGYGYTF. CDR3 coding DNA: TGTGCCACCGGACAGGGGGGGTATGGCTACACCTTC.

The chain has TRBV7-9 and TRBJ2-7; 7 bases line up with TRBD2. Losses at the gene ends were 5 bases for V and 6 bases for J; bases not matched to a gene: 4. This CDR3 spans 12 amino acids. Germline V gene data show CDR1 as SEHNR and CDR2 as FQNEAQ (reference sequence). The CDR3 loop is CASSGSGGEQYF. CDR3 nucleotides: TGTGCCAGCAGCGGCTCGGGGGGCGAGCAGTACTTC.

This chain connects TRBV4-1 to TRBJ2-6; TRBD2 aligns across 10 bases. V shed 5 bases, J shed 2 bases, and the junction held 9 bases outside the gene matches. The CDR3 length is 18 residues. Per the germline V gene, CDR1 is MGHRA and CDR2 is YSYEKL. Written as DNA, the CDR3 is TGCGCCAGCAGCAAACTGACTAGCGGGTTTACTGGGGCCAACGTCCTGACTTTC. This translates into CASSKLTSGFTGANVLTF.

V gene TRBV19 combines with J gene TRBJ2-7, with D perhaps TRBD2 (5 bases). CDR3 length: 13 amino acids. Trimming left V 4 bases short and J 2 bases short, with 9 bases between. CDR1 and CDR2 from the germline V gene are LNHDA and SQIVND (reference sequence). The DNA for the CDR3 is TGTGCCAGTAGTAACTCGAGGGCCTACGAGCAGTACTTC. Translating gives CASSNSRAYEQYF.

The chain carries TRBV7-9 and TRBJ1-1; D unresolved. The CDR3 extends over 15 amino acids. Trimming removed 1 base from V and 7 bases from J, with 16 bases in between. Germline loops: CDR1 SEHNR, CDR2 FQNEAQ (reference sequence). DNA for the CDR3: TGTGCCAGCAGCTTAGTTCCGGGTAGGGTGAGTGAAGCTTTCTTT. Translation: CASSLVPGRVSEAFF.

V usage is TRBV4-1 and J usage is TRBJ2-5; 7 positions match TRBD1. The junction had 10 bases not matched to a gene; V was cut back by 0 bases and J by 3 bases. The CDR3 runs 17 residues. Per the germline V gene, CDR1 is MGHRA and CDR2 is YSYEKL. The CDR3 nucleotides are TGCGCCAGCAGCCAAGAGGGTAGGCAGGGGGTGGAAGAGACCCAGTACTTC. Protein sequence: CASSQEGRQGVEETQYF.

The chain joins TRBV19 to TRBJ2-5; D call uncertain. Trimming cost V 6 bases and J 2 bases, with 10 bases left between them. Per germline, CDR1 LNHDA and CDR2 SQIVND (reference sequence). The CDR3 loop spans 13 amino acids. Written as DNA, the CDR3 is TGTGCCAGTAGGATTCAGAGTCAAGAGACCCAGTACTTC. It codes for CASRIQSQETQYF.

This chain joins TRBV6-5 and TRBJ1-1; 8 bases align to TRBD1. V shed 6 bases, J shed 2 bases, and the junction held 5 bases outside the gene matches. CDR1 and CDR2 (germline): MNHEY, SVGAGI. The CDR3 has 14 residues. The CDR3 protein is CASRRTGLNTEAFF. The CDR3 DNA reads as TGTGCCAGCAGGCGGACAGGGCTAAACACTGAAGCTTTCTTT.

The chain couples TRBV29-1 to TRBJ1-6; weak D call: TRBD1 (6 bases). CDR3 length equals 14 residues. Germline CDR1 is SQVTM and CDR2 is ANQGSEA. V dropped 1 base and J dropped 4 bases, with 8 bases sitting between them. The CDR3 sequence is CSVEGQAYNSPLHF. The CDR3 region has the DNA TGCAGCGTTGAAGGACAGGCGTATAATTCACCCCTCCACTTT. The variable domain in full, with the rest retrieved from reference TRBV29-1 and TRBJ1-6, is SAVISQKPSRDICQRGTSLTIQCQVDSQVTMMFWYRQQPGQSLTLIATANQGSEATYESGFVIDKFPISRPNLTFSTLTVSNMSPEDSSIYLCSVEGQAYNSPLHFGNGTRLTVT.

V is TRBV5-4 and J is TRBJ2-7; the match to TRBD1 covers 9 bases. The V gene's germline CDR1 is SGHNT and CDR2 YYREEE (reference sequence). J lost 6 bases, V lost 4 bases, and 8 bases had no gene match. This CDR3 has 14 residues. In nucleotides, the CDR3 is TGTGCCAGCAGCCAGACAGGGGGTGCCCTCGAGCAGTACTTC. As protein: CASSQTGGALEQYF.

This chain connects TRBV5-1 to TRBJ2-3; D possibly uses TRBD1 or TRBD2 (6 bases each). V was clipped by 0 bases and J by 2 bases, with 13 bases between them. This CDR3 region has 16 residues. Per the germline V gene, CDR1 is SGHRS and CDR2 is YFSETQ. CDR3 coding DNA: TGCGCCAGCAGCTTGGAGGGGGGTCAAAACACAGATACGCAGTATTTT. Translated: CASSLEGGQNTDTQYF.

The chain joins TRBV7-7 to TRBJ2-1; D is perhaps TRBD1 (6 bases). The V end was cut by 3 bases, the J end by 9 bases, with 12 bases between. Germline V gene lookup returns CDR1 SSHAT and CDR2 FNYEAQ (reference sequence). The CDR3 spans 13 residues. This CDR3 is CASSFSPGAEQFF. The CDR3 bases are TGTGCCAGCAGCTTTAGTCCAGGGGCTGAGCAGTTCTTC.

Concerning this clone itself: Relative to the germline gene, one junction end is altered; a read error may explain this. V is TRBV10-1 and J is TRBJ2-2, with D perhaps TRBD1 (6 bases). Per the germline V gene, CDR1 is WNHNN and CDR2 is SYGVQD (reference sequence). This CDR3 has 14 residues. This CDR3 is CASGEGGVTGELFF. Here the CDR3 DNA reads TGCGCCAGCGGTGAAGGGGGAGTCACCGGGGAGCTGTTTTTT.

CDR3 sequence reads: CSHRQQETQYF. The CDR3 DNA reads TGCAGCCATAGACAGCAAGAGACCCAGTACTTC. This chain connects TRBV20-1 to TRBJ2-5, with a weak D call TRBD1 (5 bases). This CDR3 spans 11 amino acids. Germline values: CDR1 DFQATT, CDR2 SNEGSKA (reference sequence).

This sequence joins TRBV5-4 and TRBJ1-1; D not certain. V was trimmed by 5 bases and J by 4 bases, leaving 9 bases between them. Per germline, CDR1 SGHNT and CDR2 YYREEE (reference sequence). CDR3 length: 12 amino acids. Here the CDR3 reads CASSWDTTEAFF. The CDR3 bases are TGTGCCAGCAGTTGGGATACCACTGAAGCTTTCTTT.

The gene calls are TRBV5-1 and TRBJ1-2; 7 bases align to TRBD1. V dropped 0 bases and J dropped 5; count of bases not matched to a gene: 7. The germline CDR1 and CDR2 sequences are SGHRS and YFSETQ. The length of the CDR3 is 15 residues. CDR3 residues: CASSLGQGILYGYTF. Written as DNA, the CDR3 is TGCGCCAGCAGCTTGGGACAGGGAATTTTGTATGGCTACACCTTC.

The chain employs TRBV2 and TRBJ2-3, with 13 nucleotides matching TRBD2. J gave up 3 bases and V 7 bases, and 13 bases lay outside the gene matches. The CDR3 loop spans 18 amino acids. The V gene's germline CDR1 is SNHLY and CDR2 FYNNEI. CDR3 coding DNA: TGTGCCAGCAATTTAGGGACTAGCGGGGAGGCGTTGACAGATACGCAGTATTTT. It encodes CASNLGTSGEALTDTQYF.

This chain links TRBV10-2 with TRBJ2-1; 9 bases agree with TRBD2. Germline values: CDR1 WSHSY, CDR2 SAAADI. CDR3 length equals 15 residues. The J segment lost 6 bases and the V segment lost 4 bases, leaving 7 bases of the junction unmatched. CDR3 protein: CASSGSAGGPNEQFF. As DNA, the CDR3 is TGCGCCAGCAGTGGCTCGGCGGGGGGGCCCAATGAGCAGTTCTTC.

This chain links TRBV5-1 with TRBJ2-5; D is ambiguous. Per germline, CDR1 SGHRS and CDR2 YFSETQ. Trimming removed 4 bases from V and 1 base from J, with 8 bases in between. The CDR3 runs 13 residues. The CDR3 loop is CASSLGSQETQYF. As DNA, the CDR3 is TGCGCCAGCAGCCTGGGAAGCCAAGAGACCCAGTACTTC. Variable domain in full (rest from reference TRBV5-1 and TRBJ2-5): KAGVTQTPRYLIKTRGQQVTLSCSPISGHRSVSWYQQTPGQGLQFLFEYFSETQRNKGNFPGRFSGRQFSNSRSEMNVSTLELGDSALYLCASSLGSQETQYFGPGTRLLVL.

The chain carries TRBV7-9 and TRBJ1-1; D uncertain. This CDR3 contains 13 residues. Germline values: CDR1 SEHNR, CDR2 FQNEAQ (reference sequence). The V gene lost 2 bases and the J gene lost 0 bases, with 4 bases spanning the gap. DNA for the CDR3: TGTGCCAGCAGCTTAACGGTGAACACTGAAGCTTTCTTT. Encoded protein: CASSLTVNTEAFF. The whole variable domain, remainder taken from reference TRBV7-9 and TRBJ1-1, is DTGVSQNPRHKITKRGQNVTFRCDPISEHNRLYWYRQTLGQGPEFLTYFQNEAQLEKSRLLSDRFSAERPKGSFSTLEIQRTEQGDSAMYLCASSLTVNTEAFFGQGTRLTVV.

The chain recombines TRBV7-2 with TRBJ2-7; D ambiguous. Trimming pared 3 bases from V and 2 bases from J, leaving 11 bases between. CDR3 length equals 14 residues. Looked up from germline, CDR1 is SGHTA and CDR2 is FQGNSA. The CDR3: CASSFGRAPYEQYF. DNA of the CDR3: TGTGCCAGCAGCTTCGGACGGGCCCCCTACGAGCAGTACTTC.